The TCR beta chain described here comes from a study of blood T cells in healthy people across ages. Regarding the study as a whole: Because sorting was not performed, PBMCs prevented conclusive naive versus antigen-experienced comparison. Underestimates were what the diversity estimates from one million T cells were considered to be.

Primers used in a second PCR of about 6 to 11 cycles were a sample-barcoded 5' primer and a J-beta primer mix. Each CDR3 protein is one row after TCRdb ran MiXCR on the 5' RACE reads. The sample contains 540,000 or so distinct CDR3 sequences, approximately 27% of which appear only once. Of note for this clonotype: Its specificity is not known.

Germline V lookup: CDR1 ENHRY, CDR2 SYGVKD. The V end was cut by 6 bases, the J end by 8 bases, with 14 bases between. The CDR3 totals 13 residues. This TCR was sampled from a woman between 65 and 79 years old in good health. The V gene is TRBV10-3, the J gene TRBJ2-1, with TRBD2 as a possible D gene (6 bases). The sequenced sample consisted of blood. The DNA of the CDR3 is TGTGCCATCAGGGGAGGTGGTCAGGATGAGCAGTTCTTC. It codes for CAIRGGGQDEQFF.